A single sample gave rise to the 27 T cell receptor beta chains below, sequenced in a study of STAT5B mutations in CD4+ large granular lymphocyte leukemia. Some clones are missing from TCRdb's copy, which holds only in-frame ones; the method was immunoSEQ multiplex PCR. The table lists 30,000 to 40,000 clones, 69% of them singletons. The sequenced sample consisted of CD4+ T cells from blood buffy coats. These receptors all come from a human donor in good health.

This rearrangement joins TRBV11-2 to TRBJ2-7; D may correspond to TRBD1 or TRBD2 (5 bases each). V was trimmed by 5 bases and J by 6 bases, leaving 17 bases between them. Looked up from germline, CDR1 is SGHAT and CDR2 is FQNNGV. CDR3 size: 14 residues. CDR3 region: CASSGDRVLSEQYF. As DNA, the CDR3 is TGTGCCAGCAGCGGGGACCGGGTCCTATCCGAGCAGTACTTC. The full variable domain, its missing parts supplied by reference TRBV11-2 and TRBJ2-7, is EAGVAQSPRYKIIEKRQSVAFWCNPISGHATLYWYQQILGQGPKLLIQFQNNGVVDDSQLPKDRFSAERLKGVDSTLKIQPAKLEDSAVYLCASSGDRVLSEQYFGPGTRLTVT.

The chain recombines TRBV5-1 with TRBJ1-1, with 8 bases lining up with TRBD1. The V segment lost 4 bases and the J segment 1 base; nucleotides outside the gene matches: 12. The CDR3 is made up of 17 amino acids. CDR1 is SGHRS and CDR2 is YFSETQ in the germline V gene. The CDR3 is CASSPKLAGTGNTEAFF. As DNA, the CDR3 is TGCGCCAGCAGCCCGAAACTAGCCGGGACAGGGAACACTGAAGCTTTCTTT.

The rearrangement links TRBV6-6 to TRBJ1-4; D perhaps matches TRBD1 (5 bases). V was clipped by 7 bases and J by 6 bases, with 21 bases between them. This CDR3 spans 16 amino acids. Germline V gives CDR1 MNHNY, CDR2 SVGAGI (reference sequence). The CDR3 is CASTPKRMGVHEKLFF. The CDR3 DNA reads as TGTGCCAGCACCCCAAAGAGGATGGGGGTTCATGAAAAACTGTTTTTT.

This clone was seen a handful of times. One end of the junction does not line up with germline, which may come from a read error. This chain links TRBV7-7 with TRBJ2-5, with 8 bases that match TRBD2. CDR3 size: 15 residues. The germline gives CDR1 SSHAT, CDR2 FNYEAQ (reference sequence). The DNA of the CDR3 is TGTGCTAGCAGCTTATCTAGCGGGCTACAAGAGACCCAGTACTTC. This translates into CASSLSSGLQETQYF.

The chain joins TRBV2 to TRBJ2-1; D remains unclear. Trimming left V 6 bases short and J 5 bases short, with 17 bases between. Germline loops: CDR1 SNHLY, CDR2 FYNNEI. The CDR3 consists of 15 residues. DNA of the CDR3: TGTGCCAGCAGAGAGGACCGGACCGCGAACAATGAGCAGTTCTTC. It codes for CASREDRTANNEQFF.

This clone has only a few counts. This sequence joins TRBV5-1 and TRBJ1-5, with D possibly TRBD1 on 5 matching bases. The germline CDR1 and CDR2 sequences are SGHRS and YFSETQ. The CDR3 sequence is 15 residues long. The V end lost 0 bases, the J end lost 0 bases, and 7 bases lay between the germline ends. CDR3 protein: CASSLGQNSNQPQHF. DNA for the CDR3: TGCGCCAGCAGCTTGGGACAGAATAGCAATCAGCCCCAGCATTTT.

This chain's CDR3 is CATSRDRGSSYNEQFF. The CDR3 bases are TGTGCCACCAGCAGAGATAGGGGCAGCTCCTACAATGAGCAGTTCTTC. The rearrangement joins TRBV15 to TRBJ2-1; D is possibly TRBD1 (5 bases). V shed 0 bases and J shed 0 bases, with 9 bases lying between them. The CDR3 is 16 amino acids. Per germline, CDR1 LNHNV and CDR2 YYDKDF (reference sequence).

The chain couples TRBV6-6 to TRBJ2-2; D possibly corresponds to TRBD2 (6 bases). The germline gives CDR1 MNHNY, CDR2 SVGAGI (reference sequence). This CDR3 spans 14 amino acids. V lost 6 bases and J lost 2, with 10 bases in between. The CDR3 region has the DNA TGTGCCAGCAGGACCGGGACTAACACCGGGGAGCTGTTTTTT. Encoded protein: CASRTGTNTGELFF.

V usage is TRBV6-1 and J usage is TRBJ2-5; TRBD2 matches 10 bases. In germline, CDR1 is MNHNS, CDR2 SASEGT. J gave up 5 bases and V 2 bases, and 5 bases lay outside the gene matches. The CDR3 loop spans 15 amino acids. Here the CDR3 reads CASSERAGGRETQYF. The CDR3 nucleotides read TGTGCCAGCAGTGAAAGAGCGGGGGGGAGGGAGACCCAGTACTTC.

The rearrangement uses TRBV6-1 and TRBJ2-1; D may correspond to TRBD1 or TRBD2 (7 bases each). The germline V gene encodes CDR1 MNHNS and CDR2 SASEGT. V lost 9 bases, J lost 0 bases, and 15 bases lay in between. The CDR3 runs 15 residues. CDR3: CASGPGGVSYNEQFF. Written as DNA, the CDR3 is TGTGCCAGTGGGCCAGGGGGGGTCTCCTACAATGAGCAGTTCTTC.

This clone showed up just a few times. The chain recombines TRBV6-1 with TRBJ1-5; 8 bases map to TRBD1. Germline-derived CDR1 and CDR2 are MNHNS and SASEGT. The CDR3 is made up of 13 amino acids. Trimming at V came to 5 bases and at J to 7 bases, leaving 4 bases not matched to a gene. The CDR3 loop reads CASSWDRTQPQHF. The DNA for the CDR3 is TGTGCCAGCAGTTGGGACAGGACCCAGCCCCAGCATTTT.

There are a few counts of this clone. The J gene is TRBJ1-1, the V gene TRBV14; D unclear. The germline CDR1 and CDR2 sequences are SGHDN and FVKESK. V was cut by 1 base and J by 1 base, with 4 bases left in between. This CDR3 spans 13 amino acids. The DNA of the CDR3 is TGTGCCAGCAGCCAAGTTCAGAACACTGAAGCTTTCTTT. It specifies CASSQVQNTEAFF.

The gene calls are TRBV19 and TRBJ1-2; no firm D call. V was shortened by 2 bases and J by 1 base, with 5 bases between the two germline ends. The CDR3 spans 13 residues. Germline-derived CDR1 and CDR2 are LNHDA and SQIVND (reference sequence). Here the CDR3 reads CASSIKVNYGYTF. CDR3 nucleotide sequence: TGTGCCAGTAGTATAAAAGTTAACTATGGCTACACCTTC.

The genes are TRBV7-2 and TRBJ2-5; 8 positions match TRBD2. In germline, CDR1 is SGHTA, CDR2 FQGNSA. With 1 base clipped from V and 9 bases from J, the junction kept 10 bases outside the gene matches. The CDR3 is 15 residues long. CDR3 protein: CASSLVSGGRGAQYF. The CDR3 DNA is TGTGCCAGCAGCTTAGTCAGCGGGGGCCGGGGGGCCCAGTACTTC.

The V and J genes are TRBV5-6 and TRBJ2-5, with 7 bases identical to TRBD2. Trimming took 4 bases from V and 2 from J; bases not matched to a gene: 11. The CDR3 length is 16 residues. The germline CDR1 and CDR2 sequences are SGHDT and YYEEEE. The CDR3: CASSDLRTRAQETQYF. Written as DNA, the CDR3 is TGTGCCAGCAGCGATCTCCGGACTAGGGCACAAGAGACCCAGTACTTC.

The V gene is TRBV4-1, the J gene TRBJ1-6; maybe TRBD1 (5 bases). V gave up 8 bases and J gave up 7 bases, with 18 bases separating them. The CDR3 extends over 15 amino acids. Germline V gene sequence: CDR1 MGHRA, CDR2 YSYEKL. In DNA form, the CDR3 reads TGCGCCAGCTCCCCAGGGTCTCTGGTGAATTCACCCCTCCACTTT. Translated: CASSPGSLVNSPLHF.

This clone was seen just once. The V and J genes are TRBV4-3 and TRBJ2-1; a weak D match, TRBD1 (6 bases). V was pared by 0 bases and J by 1 base, with 7 bases between. This CDR3 has 15 amino acids. Germline assignment: CDR1 LGHNA and CDR2 YSLEER. The CDR3 protein is CASSQEGTSYNEQFF. The CDR3, as DNA: TGCGCCAGCAGCCAAGAGGGGACATCCTACAATGAGCAGTTCTTC.

DNA of the CDR3: TGCGCCAGCAGCTTGACTAGCGGGGTGGAGACCCAGTACTTC. Translation gives CASSLTSGVETQYF. The rearrangement joins TRBV5-1 to TRBJ2-5, with 10 positions matching TRBD2. Germline CDR1 and CDR2: SGHRS and YFSETQ. The ends lost 1 base at V and 5 bases at J; junction bases unmatched: 2. The length of the CDR3 is 14 residues.

This clone was counted a few times. The V call is TRBV7-2, the J call TRBJ2-7; D perhaps matches TRBD2 (5 bases). Looked up from germline, CDR1 is SGHTA and CDR2 is FQGNSA. V lost 2 bases and J 7 bases, leaving 9 bases between the germline ends. CDR3 length: 12 amino acids. CDR3 region: CASSLTRAEQYF. The CDR3 bases are TGTGCCAGCAGCTTAACGCGGGCGGAGCAGTACTTC.

This sequence joins TRBV6-5 and TRBJ1-2; D remains unclear. Trimming removed 8 bases at V and 5 bases at J, with 12 bases between. The CDR3 spans 12 residues. Per the germline V gene, CDR1 is MNHEY and CDR2 is SVGAGI. This CDR3 reads CASSQDVYGYTF. The CDR3 DNA sequence: TGTGCCAGCTCCCAAGACGTTTATGGCTACACCTTC.

This chain connects TRBV5-4 to TRBJ2-7; 8 positions match TRBD1. In germline, CDR1 is SGHNT, CDR2 YYREEE (reference sequence). After removal of 3 bases from V and 5 bases from J, the junction contained 10 bases not matched to a gene. There are 15 residues in the CDR3. The CDR3 sequence: CASSSPPTGVNEQYF. CDR3 coding DNA: TGTGCCAGCAGCTCCCCCCCGACAGGGGTCAACGAGCAGTACTTC.

The chain has TRBV7-9 and TRBJ2-5, with TRBD2 identical over 7 bases. Germline V CDR1 and CDR2: SEHNR, FQNEAQ (reference sequence). The ends lost 4 bases at V and 5 bases at J; junction bases unmatched: 19. The CDR3 contains 18 residues. The CDR3 DNA reads as TGTGCCAGCAGCTCGATGGGTGGCGGGGGAGCCCCAGGGGAGACCCAGTACTTC. This translates into CASSSMGGGGAPGETQYF.

The chain is built from TRBV9 and TRBJ1-2, with a tentative D call TRBD1 (5 bases). V was cut by 1 base and J by 5 bases, with 9 bases left in between. CDR1 and CDR2 (germline): SGDLS, YYNGEE. CDR3 length: 13 amino acids. The CDR3 spells CASSVIQGYGYTF. The CDR3 coding sequence is TGTGCCAGCAGCGTAATCCAGGGTTATGGCTACACCTTC.

This clone was detected once. V gene TRBV29-1 combines with J gene TRBJ1-2; perhaps TRBD1 as D (6 bases). Germline V gene data show CDR1 as SQVTM and CDR2 as ANQGSEA. The CDR3 consists of 12 residues. V was clipped by 8 bases and J by 9 bases, with 19 bases between them. CDR3 DNA sequence: TGCAGCTCCGGGGGGGCAGGGTACCGCTACACCTTC. Translating gives CSSGGAGYRYTF.

The chain employs TRBV29-1 and TRBJ1-5; D is perhaps TRBD1 (5 bases). V lost 4 bases and J 0 bases, leaving 13 bases between the germline ends. CDR1 is SQVTM and CDR2 is ANQGSEA in the germline V gene. The CDR3 has 15 amino acids. CDR3 loop: CSVVLGGYSNQPQHF. CDR3 in DNA: TGCAGCGTTGTATTGGGGGGATATAGCAATCAGCCCCAGCATTTT.

This clone was picked up a small number of times. The V call is TRBV9, the J call TRBJ2-7; TRBD1 is a possible D gene (6 bases). V gave up 0 bases and J gave up 2 bases, with 9 bases separating them. The CDR3 extends over 14 amino acids. Germline CDR1 SGDLS, CDR2 YYNGEE. The CDR3 DNA reads TGTGCCAGCAGCGTAGCGGGACACCCCTACGAGCAGTACTTC. Its translation: CASSVAGHPYEQYF.

The sample holds one count of this clone. The V call is TRBV2, the J call TRBJ2-5; 8 bases agree with TRBD1. The V and J ends lost 3 bases and 5 bases, in that order; junction bases with no gene match: 5. The CDR3 is 14 amino acids. Germline values: CDR1 SNHLY, CDR2 FYNNEI. The CDR3 region is CASSDRGLVETQYF. The CDR3 DNA sequence: TGTGCCAGCAGTGACAGGGGGCTAGTGGAGACCCAGTACTTC.